This T cell receptor (beta chain) was captured in a study of cytomegalovirus exposure and HLA in healthy donors. Study-wide findings and caveats: The authors later found most CMV-associated TCR beta chains appeared HLA-restricted.

With regard to this clone: Its antigen remains unidentified.

This CDR3 spans 16 amino acids. In germline, CDR1 is ENHRY, CDR2 SYGVKD. V trimming: 0 bases; J trimming: 3 bases; junction bases outside the gene matches: 6. The study ran its PCR with 60 Vbeta and 13 Jbeta primers. Sequencing was performed with immunoSEQ multiplex PCR; in TCRdb, only in-frame clones are kept and a portion is missing. The data contain about 120,000 clones, 77% of them singletons. The gene calls are TRBV10-3 and TRBJ2-5; 8 bases are a match to TRBD2. Specimen: PBMCs. The receptor was isolated from a human donor in good health. The CDR3 loop reads CAISESTRGGKETQYF. The CDR3 DNA sequence: TGTGCCATCAGTGAGTCGACTCGCGGGGGGAAAGAGACCCAGTACTTC.